A single sample gave rise to the 26 T cell receptor beta chains below, sequenced in a study of CD8 T cells in ankylosing spondylitis. In TCRdb, the 5' RACE reads were re-called with MiXCR into one record per CDR3 protein. Among approximately 100,000 distinct CDR3 sequences listed, about 8.5% were seen once. Input material: blood, either unsorted or a sorted T cell fraction (not recorded which). The origin of the receptors is a male donor with ankylosing spondylitis or in good health (not recorded which).

This clonotype was seen many times. The gene calls are TRBV20-1 and TRBJ1-5; TRBD1 is a possible D gene (6 bases). Germline CDR1 and CDR2: DFQATT and SNEGSKA (reference sequence). The CDR3 is 15 residues long. Deletions cut 1 base from V and 7 bases from J, with 17 bases between. The CDR3 reads CSARVAGDFRQPQHF. In DNA form, the CDR3 reads TGCAGTGCTAGAGTGGCAGGGGATTTTCGACAGCCCCAGCATTTT.

This clonotype was recorded at least ten times. The chain has TRBV12-3 or TRBV12-4 and TRBJ2-2; D is undetermined. The CDR3 is 16 residues long. Trimming pared 6 bases from V and 1 base from J, leaving 15 bases between. The CDR3 is CASSLGRAENTGELFF. The DNA of the CDR3 is TGTGCCAGCAGCCTGGGTAGAGCCGAGAACACCGGGGAGCTGTTTTTT.

This clonotype was found many times. V usage is TRBV6-2 or TRBV6-3 and J usage is TRBJ2-1; 13 nucleotides match TRBD2. Trimming cost V 6 bases and J 5 bases; bases outside gene matches: 10. CDR1 is MNHEY and CDR2 is SVGEGT in the germline V gene. This CDR3 is built from 17 residues. CDR3 bases: TGTGCCAGCAGACCCCGACTAGCGGGGGGACCCAACAATGAGCAGTTCTTC. This codes for CASRPRLAGGPNNEQFF.

V and J are TRBV7-2 and TRBJ1-1, with a possible D match to TRBD1 (5 bases). Germline assignment: CDR1 SGHTA and CDR2 FQGNSA. The CDR3 covers 14 residues. Trimming shortened V by 3 bases and J by 4 bases, and 12 bases separated the two germline ends. CDR3 nucleotide sequence: TGTGCCAGCAGCTTCGAAGGGGCGAGCACTGAAGCTTTCTTT. Encoded protein: CASSFEGASTEAFF. Full variable domain (rest looked up from reference TRBV7-2 and TRBJ1-1): GAGVSQSPSNKVTEKGKDVELRCDPISGHTALYWYRQSLGQGLEFLIYFQGNSAPDKSGLPSDRFSAERTGGSVSTLTIQRTQQEDSAVYLCASSFEGASTEAFFGQGTRLTVV.

In its sample, this clonotype was seen many times. The chain couples TRBV6-5 to TRBJ2-3; D unresolved. This CDR3 is built from 17 residues. Germline V lookup: CDR1 MNHEY, CDR2 SVGAGI. The ends were cut back, 0 bases at V and 3 bases at J, with 16 bases in the middle. The CDR3 sequence: CASSYSMSLGVTDTQYF. The CDR3 bases are TGTGCCAGCAGTTACTCGATGTCGCTAGGAGTAACAGATACGCAGTATTTT.

Ten or more counts support this clonotype. This sequence joins TRBV6-5 and TRBJ1-4; D perhaps matches TRBD1 (5 bases). The CDR3 contains 15 residues. CDR1 is MNHEY and CDR2 is SVGAGI in the germline V gene. The V and J ends lost 2 bases and 3 bases respectively, with 10 bases between them. The CDR3: CASSYEQGANEKLFF. The CDR3 DNA reads TGTGCCAGCAGTTACGAGCAGGGTGCTAATGAAAAACTGTTTTTT.

This clonotype was seen repeatedly, ten times or more. The CDR3: CSARGQGPLSYEQYF. In DNA form, the CDR3 reads TGCAGTGCTAGAGGGCAGGGCCCCCTCTCCTACGAGCAGTACTTC. The V and J genes are TRBV20-1 and TRBJ2-7, with D maybe TRBD1 (5 bases). V shed 1 base and J shed 0 bases, with 13 bases lying between them. The CDR3 is made up of 15 amino acids. From germline, CDR1 is DFQATT and CDR2 SNEGSKA (reference sequence).

The sample holds many counts of this clonotype. The J gene is TRBJ2-2, the V gene TRBV7-6, with 8 bases matching TRBD1. This CDR3 comprises 16 residues. Per germline, CDR1 SGHVS and CDR2 FNYEAQ. The V gene end was trimmed by 5 bases and the J gene end by 1 base; junction bases not matched to a gene: 6. The CDR3, as DNA: TGTGCCAGCAGCCCCCAGGACAGGGAGAACACCGGGGAGCTGTTTTTT. Its translation: CASSPQDRENTGELFF.

This clonotype was found a few times. The rearrangement links TRBV6-2 or TRBV6-3 to TRBJ1-1; weak D call: TRBD1 (5 bases). V was cut by 2 bases and J by 0 bases, with 10 bases left in between. Germline loops: CDR1 MNHEY, CDR2 SVGEGT. The CDR3 length is 15 residues. In DNA, the CDR3 is TGTGCCAGCAGTTACGCAGGGTCGATGAACACTGAAGCTTTCTTT. Its translation: CASSYAGSMNTEAFF.

In its sample, this clonotype is large. This chain links TRBV2 with TRBJ2-7; a possible D gene is TRBD2 (5 bases). CDR1 SNHLY and CDR2 FYNNEI come from the germline V gene. Trimming took off 7 bases at V and 6 bases at J, with 13 bases between the two ends. This CDR3 has 12 residues. CDR3 sequence reads: CASTWTSSEQYF. In DNA form, the CDR3 reads TGTGCCAGCACCTGGACTTCTTCCGAGCAGTACTTC.

This clonotype was seen repeatedly, ten times or more. The junction departs from the called germline gene at one end, perhaps through a read error. The chain uses TRBV20-1 and TRBJ2-1; 7 nucleotides agree with TRBD1. Germline CDR1 reads DFQATT; CDR2 reads SNEGSKA (reference sequence). The CDR3 consists of 15 residues. CDR3 amino acids: CSAIPWDRSFNEQFF. The DNA of the CDR3 is TGCAGTGCTATTCCTTGGGACAGATCCTTCAATGAGCAGTTCTTC.

The sample holds many counts of this clonotype. The genes are TRBV5-1 and TRBJ2-1, with 13 bases fitting TRBD2. Germline-derived CDR1 and CDR2 are SGHRS and YFSETQ. Trimming removed 3 bases from V and 9 bases from J; junction bases left unmatched: 3. CDR3 length equals 14 residues. For the CDR3, the DNA is TGCGCCAGCAGCTGGACTAGCGGGAGCACTGAGCAGTTCTTC. It codes for CASSWTSGSTEQFF.

This clonotype has at least ten counts. J is TRBJ2-3 and V is TRBV7-2, with unresolved D. The V gene lost 2 bases and the J gene lost 2 bases, with 14 bases spanning the gap. The germline V gene has CDR1 SGHTA and CDR2 FQGNSA. The CDR3 has 16 residues. CDR3 in DNA: TGTGCCAGCAGCTTAAGTTTGGGCAGGCCCACAGATACGCAGTATTTT. Translating it yields CASSLSLGRPTDTQYF.

This clonotype was recorded at least ten times. The V and J genes are TRBV4-3 and TRBJ2-7, with 9 bases identical to TRBD1. Germline assignment: CDR1 LGHNA and CDR2 YSLEER. The CDR3 covers 18 residues. V gave up 0 bases and J gave up 2 bases; unmatched junction bases: 11. Here the CDR3 reads CASSQDLGQGFRTYEQYF. In DNA form, the CDR3 reads TGCGCCAGCAGCCAAGACCTGGGACAGGGTTTTCGCACCTACGAGCAGTACTTC.

On this clonotype: One base away lies a much larger clone, so this may be a sequencing read error. The J gene is TRBJ2-7, the V gene TRBV5-6; perhaps TRBD1 as D (6 bases). Germline lookup yields CDR1 SGHDT and CDR2 YYEEEE. Trimming took 4 bases from V and 0 from J, leaving 17 bases between them. This CDR3 is 16 amino acids long. The CDR3 sequence is CASSTTGFGPSYEQYF. Here the CDR3 DNA reads TGTGCCAGCAGCACAACAGGGTTCGGGCCCTCCTACGAGCAGTACTTC.

The chain recombines TRBV11-2 with TRBJ1-5; D is possibly TRBD1 (5 bases). Germline loops: CDR1 SGHAT, CDR2 FQNNGV. V was clipped by 5 bases and J by 5 bases, with 19 bases between them. The CDR3 runs to 16 residues. The CDR3 loop reads CASSRDHRLPDQPQHF. In nucleotides, the CDR3 is TGTGCCAGCAGCCGGGACCATAGATTACCCGATCAGCCCCAGCATTTT. The variable domain in full, with the rest retrieved from reference TRBV11-2 and TRBJ1-5, is EAGVAQSPRYKIIEKRQSVAFWCNPISGHATLYWYQQILGQGPKLLIQFQNNGVVDDSQLPKDRFSAERLKGVDSTLKIQPAKLEDSAVYLCASSRDHRLPDQPQHFGDGTRLSIL.

This clonotype was found many times. J is TRBJ2-1 and V is TRBV4-3; 8 positions match TRBD1. This CDR3 spans 16 amino acids. Trimming cost V 3 bases and J 5 bases; bases outside gene matches: 9. Germline CDR1 and CDR2: LGHNA and YSLEER. CDR3 nucleotide sequence: TGCGCCAGCAGCCATAGCGTGGGACAGGAAAACAATGAGCAGTTCTTC. As protein: CASSHSVGQENNEQFF.

In this sample, this clonotype turned up a few times. This chain links TRBV7-9 with TRBJ1-2; 7 bases align to TRBD1. This CDR3 is 12 amino acids long. Germline-derived CDR1 and CDR2 are SEHNR and FQNEAQ (reference sequence). V lost 6 bases and J lost 11; bases outside the gene matches: 9. The CDR3 here is CASSSDQGVYTF. In nucleotides, the CDR3 is TGTGCCAGCAGTTCCGATCAGGGGGTTTACACCTTC.

This clonotype has a count of ten or more. The chain carries TRBV23-1 and TRBJ2-5; D not certain. TRBV23-1 is classed as an ORF, of uncertain function. The germline V and J ends were trimmed by 2 bases and 1 base, with 11 bases remaining between them. The CDR3 has 15 amino acids. CDR3 DNA sequence: TGCGCCAGCAGTCAACTCGACGGATTCCAAGAGACCCAGTACTTC. It yields the protein CASSQLDGFQETQYF.

This clonotype was counted ten times or more. The CDR3 here is CSARDSFSGQGVNEQYF. CDR3 coding DNA: TGCAGTGCTAGAGATTCTTTCTCGGGACAGGGGGTCAACGAGCAGTACTTC. The chain links TRBV20-1 to TRBJ2-7, with TRBD1 matching over 11 bases. The CDR3 spans 17 residues. V lost 0 bases to trimming and J lost 5 bases; unmatched junction nucleotides: 12. Germline CDR1 is DFQATT and CDR2 is SNEGSKA (reference sequence).

This clonotype was detected only a few times. The V and J genes are TRBV7-2 and TRBJ1-4, with D unclear. The CDR3 has 15 amino acids. Germline CDR1 reads SGHTA; CDR2 reads FQGNSA. Between the trimmed V and J ends, which lost 5 bases and 3 bases, there was a span of 13 bases. CDR3 in DNA: TGTGCCAGCAGCCCTAACCCTTTGGCTAATGAAAAACTGTTTTTT. Residues: CASSPNPLANEKLFF.

This clonotype appeared many times. The chain joins TRBV7-9 to TRBJ2-2; TRBD2 matches at 12 bases. Trimming at V came to 6 bases and at J to 6 bases, leaving 8 bases not matched to a gene. Germline V gives CDR1 SEHNR, CDR2 FQNEAQ (reference sequence). The CDR3 loop spans 16 amino acids. DNA for the CDR3: TGTGCCAGCAGATATCGACTAGCGGGAGAATCCGGGGAGCTGTTTTTT. Translated, it gives CASRYRLAGESGELFF.

This clonotype was seen repeatedly, ten times or more. The chain links TRBV4-1 to TRBJ2-3; 9 bases match TRBD1. V was pared by 0 bases and J by 7 bases, with 5 bases of the junction left unmatched. There are 15 residues in the CDR3. The germline V gene has CDR1 MGHRA and CDR2 YSYEKL. CDR3 sequence reads: CASSQDTGGKYTQYF. CDR3 DNA sequence: TGCGCCAGCAGCCAAGATACAGGGGGCAAGTATACGCAGTATTTT.

This clonotype was observed a handful of times. The genes are TRBV7-2 and TRBJ2-7; D is ambiguous. Trimming left V 1 base short and J 2 bases short, with 9 bases between. The CDR3 is 14 amino acids. The germline gives CDR1 SGHTA, CDR2 FQGNSA. The CDR3: CASSLVAETYEQYF. CDR3 DNA sequence: TGTGCCAGCAGCTTAGTGGCAGAGACCTACGAGCAGTACTTC.

This clonotype has ten or more counts. The rearrangement joins TRBV20-1 to TRBJ2-7; D is uncertain. Deletions cut 3 bases from V and 4 bases from J, with 10 bases between. This CDR3 region has 12 residues. Germline assignment: CDR1 DFQATT and CDR2 SNEGSKA (reference sequence). The CDR3 DNA sequence: TGCAGTGCTAGGCACCAATCTTACGAGCAGTACTTC. Protein sequence: CSARHQSYEQYF.

This clonotype came up many times. CDR3 loop: CSVEQGRTDTQYF. Written as DNA, the CDR3 is TGCAGCGTGGAACAGGGTAGGACAGATACGCAGTATTTT. V and J are TRBV29-1 and TRBJ2-3; D possibly corresponds to TRBD1 (6 bases). The CDR3 length is 13 residues. Germline lookup yields CDR1 SQVTM and CDR2 ANQGSEA. Deletions cut 6 bases from V and 3 bases from J, with 13 bases between.